One and the same sample provided the 3 T cell receptor beta chains below, sequenced in a study of shared clonotypes between healthy human individuals. The repertoire was sequenced with immunoSEQ multiplex PCR; TCRdb's copy has only in-frame clones and lacks some. The data contain some 790,000 clones, approximately 72% of them seen just once; the ten biggest clones take up under 2%. The material sequenced was memory CD4+ T cells sorted from blood. Subset here: CD45RA-negative fraction. The source is a woman in her 30s in good health.

The DNA for the CDR3 is TGTGCCAGCAGCAGTTCCGGACAGGGGCGCGGATTGTGGGAGCAGTACTTC. This codes for CASSSSGQGRGLWEQYF. The chain carries TRBV28 and TRBJ2-7; 9 bases match TRBD1. The germline CDR1 and CDR2 sequences are MDHEN and SYDVKM. The CDR3 is 17 amino acids. V was clipped by 6 bases and J by 7 bases; unmatched bases: 19.

In its sample, this clone was seen once. J is TRBJ2-3 and V is TRBV27; D is unclear. CDR3 length: 13 amino acids. Germline-derived CDR1 and CDR2 are MNHEY and SMNVEV (reference sequence). The V end lost 3 bases, the J end lost 2 bases, and 6 bases lay between the germline ends. CDR3 amino acids: CASSFNPTDTQYF. Written as DNA, the CDR3 is TGTGCCAGCAGTTTTAACCCCACAGATACGCAGTATTTT.

The V call is TRBV6-1, the J call TRBJ1-4; D is unresolved. CDR1 MNHNS and CDR2 SASEGT come from the germline V gene. V lost 2 bases and J lost 0, with 10 bases in between. The CDR3 is 16 amino acids. The CDR3 DNA is TGTGCCAGCAGTGAATTCAAGTCTGCAACTAATGAAAAACTGTTTTTT. Its protein product is CASSEFKSATNEKLFF.